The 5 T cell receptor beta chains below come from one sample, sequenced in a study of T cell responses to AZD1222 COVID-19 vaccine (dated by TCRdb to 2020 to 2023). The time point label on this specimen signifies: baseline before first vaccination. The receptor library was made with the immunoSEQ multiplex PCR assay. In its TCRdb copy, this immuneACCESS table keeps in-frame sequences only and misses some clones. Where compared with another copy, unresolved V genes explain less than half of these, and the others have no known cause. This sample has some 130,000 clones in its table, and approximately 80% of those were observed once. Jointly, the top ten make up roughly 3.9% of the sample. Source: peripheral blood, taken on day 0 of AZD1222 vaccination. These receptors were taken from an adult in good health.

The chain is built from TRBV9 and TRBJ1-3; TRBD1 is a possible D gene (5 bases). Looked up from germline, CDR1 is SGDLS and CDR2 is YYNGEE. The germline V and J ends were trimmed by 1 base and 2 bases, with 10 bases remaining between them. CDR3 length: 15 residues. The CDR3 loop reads CASSVLVGAGNTIYF. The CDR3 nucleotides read TGTGCCAGCAGCGTACTTGTGGGGGCTGGAAACACCATATATTTT.

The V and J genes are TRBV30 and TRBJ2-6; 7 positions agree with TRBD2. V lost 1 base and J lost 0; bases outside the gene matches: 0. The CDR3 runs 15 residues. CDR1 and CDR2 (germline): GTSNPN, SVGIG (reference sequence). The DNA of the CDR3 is TGTGCCTGGAGTGGGGGGGGCTCTGGGGCCAACGTCCTGACTTTC. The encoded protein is CAWSGGGSGANVLTF.

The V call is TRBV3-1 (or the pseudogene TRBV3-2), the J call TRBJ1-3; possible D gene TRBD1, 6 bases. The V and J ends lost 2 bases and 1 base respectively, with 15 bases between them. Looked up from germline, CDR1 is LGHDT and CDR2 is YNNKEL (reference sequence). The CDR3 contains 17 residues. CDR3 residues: CASSQKGGGTSGNTIYF. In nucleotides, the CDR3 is TGTGCCAGCAGCCAAAAGGGCGGGGGCACTTCTGGAAACACCATATATTTT.

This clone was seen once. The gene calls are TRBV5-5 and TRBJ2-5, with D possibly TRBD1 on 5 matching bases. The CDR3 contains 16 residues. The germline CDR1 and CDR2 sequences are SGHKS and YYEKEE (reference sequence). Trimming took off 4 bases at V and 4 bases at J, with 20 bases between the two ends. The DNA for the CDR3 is TGTGCCAGCAGCACTACTCCTTTAGGGGTGGGAGAGACCCAGTACTTC. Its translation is CASSTTPLGVGETQYF.

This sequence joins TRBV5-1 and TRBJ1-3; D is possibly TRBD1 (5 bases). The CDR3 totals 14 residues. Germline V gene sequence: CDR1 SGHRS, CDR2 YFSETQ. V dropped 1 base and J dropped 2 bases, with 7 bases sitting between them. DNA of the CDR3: TGCGCCAGCAGCTTGACAGGCACTGGAAACACCATATATTTT. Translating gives CASSLTGTGNTIYF.